This T cell receptor (beta chain) was recorded in a study of shared clonotypes between healthy human individuals. V was pared by 0 bases and J by 2 bases, with 14 bases between. CDR1 is MGHRA, CDR2 YSYEKL, per germline. This CDR3 comprises 16 residues. To note about this clone: Its antigen remains unknown.

Findings and caveats of the study: The study drew on few donors, limiting represented genetic and exposure-history diversity. Depth of sequencing was expected to influence donor clonotype sharing.

Sorted-subset replicate PCR reactions were performed with about 200 ng DNA, corresponding to 30,000 or so T cell genomes. Produced via immunoSEQ multiplex PCR; TCRdb's table is partial and in-frame only. Among about 960,000 clones listed, around three quarters were seen once. This sequence joins TRBV4-1 and TRBJ2-7, with a tentative D call TRBD1 (5 bases). The source material was memory CD4+ T cells sorted from blood. Subset meaning: CD45RA-negative fraction. This TCR was recovered from a man between 18 and 35 years old in good health. This CDR3 reads CASSQEGWAGPYEQYF. In DNA, the CDR3 is TGCGCCAGCAGCCAAGAAGGTTGGGCAGGGCCCTACGAGCAGTACTTC.